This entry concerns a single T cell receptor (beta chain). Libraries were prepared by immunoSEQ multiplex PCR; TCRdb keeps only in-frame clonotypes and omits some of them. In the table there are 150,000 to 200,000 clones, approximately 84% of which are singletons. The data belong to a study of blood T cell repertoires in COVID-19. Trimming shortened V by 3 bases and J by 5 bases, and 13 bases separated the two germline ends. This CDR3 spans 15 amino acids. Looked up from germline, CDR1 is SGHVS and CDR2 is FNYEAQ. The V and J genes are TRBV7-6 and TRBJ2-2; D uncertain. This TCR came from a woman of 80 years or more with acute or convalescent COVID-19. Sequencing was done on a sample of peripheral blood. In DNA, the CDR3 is TGTGCCAGCAGCTTGTTAACAGCAAAAACCGGGGAGCTGTTTTTT. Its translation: CASSLLTAKTGELFF.